This T cell receptor beta chain comes out of a study of Graves' ophthalmopathy and Graves' hyperthyroidism. Details on this clonotype: Its antigen is unidentified.

Germline loops: CDR1 SGDLS, CDR2 YYNGEE. The CDR3 is 13 residues long. Trimming stripped 0 bases from V and 5 bases from J, with 7 bases between. General study findings and limits: The model flagged ophthalmopathy progression at 70% to 71% sensitivity and less than 75% specificity. Blood contained most expanded thyroid clonotypes exceeding 0.001 frequency.

The TCR beta CDR3 regions underwent amplification from RNA transcripts. First-round RT-PCR with HTBI primers preceded a second-round multiplex PCR. From the multiplex PCR reads, TCRdb called clonotypes with MiXCR, one entry per CDR3 protein. The sample lists about 740,000 distinct CDR3 sequences; around 40% were seen once. This chain connects TRBV9 to TRBJ2-3; possibly TRBD1 for D (6 bases). Sequenced material: peripheral blood. This receptor was identified in an adult man with Graves' ophthalmopathy. CDR3 DNA: TGTGCCAGCAGCGTAGGCAGGGGAGATACGCAGTATTTT. The encoded protein is CASSVGRGDTQYF.